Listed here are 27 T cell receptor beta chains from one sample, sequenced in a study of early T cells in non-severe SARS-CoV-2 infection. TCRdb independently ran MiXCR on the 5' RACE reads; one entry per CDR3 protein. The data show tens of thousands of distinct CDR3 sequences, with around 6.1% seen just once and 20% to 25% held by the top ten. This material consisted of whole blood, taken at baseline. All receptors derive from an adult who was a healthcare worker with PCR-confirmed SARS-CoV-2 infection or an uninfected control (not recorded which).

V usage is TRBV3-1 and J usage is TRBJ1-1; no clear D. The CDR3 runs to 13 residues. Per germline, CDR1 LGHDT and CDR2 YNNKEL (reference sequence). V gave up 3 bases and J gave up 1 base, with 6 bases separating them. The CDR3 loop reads CASSQLRNTEAFF. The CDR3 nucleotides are TGTGCCAGCAGCCAGCTGAGGAACACTGAAGCTTTCTTT.

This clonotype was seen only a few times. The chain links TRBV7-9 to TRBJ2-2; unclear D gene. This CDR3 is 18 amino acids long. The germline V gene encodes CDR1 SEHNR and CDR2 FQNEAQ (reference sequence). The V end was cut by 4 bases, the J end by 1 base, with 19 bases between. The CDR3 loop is CASSSPRWLAVNTGELFF. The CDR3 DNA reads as TGTGCCAGCAGCTCACCCCGGTGGTTGGCGGTGAACACCGGGGAGCTGTTTTTT.

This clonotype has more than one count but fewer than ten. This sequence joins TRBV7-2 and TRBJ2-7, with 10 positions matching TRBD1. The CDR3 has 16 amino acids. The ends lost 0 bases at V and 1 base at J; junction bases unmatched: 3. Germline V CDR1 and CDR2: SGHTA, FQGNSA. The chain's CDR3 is CASSLAAGQGSYEQYF. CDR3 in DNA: TGTGCCAGCAGCTTAGCCGCGGGACAGGGGTCCTACGAGCAGTACTTC.

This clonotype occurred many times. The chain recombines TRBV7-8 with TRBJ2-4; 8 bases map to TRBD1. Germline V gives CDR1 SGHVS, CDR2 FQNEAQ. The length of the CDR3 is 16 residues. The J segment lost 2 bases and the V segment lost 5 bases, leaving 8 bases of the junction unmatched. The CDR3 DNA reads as TGTGCCAGCAGCCAATCCGGGACAGGCACCAAAAACATTCAGTACTTC. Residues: CASSQSGTGTKNIQYF.

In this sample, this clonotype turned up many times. The CDR3: CASMGQSGYGYTF. The CDR3 bases are TGTGCCAGCATGGGACAGTCTGGCTATGGCTACACCTTC. The rearrangement joins TRBV9 to TRBJ1-2; 7 nucleotides align to TRBD1. This CDR3 is built from 13 residues. From germline, CDR1 is SGDLS and CDR2 YYNGEE. Unmatched junction bases numbered 6, after V lost 6 bases and J lost 4 bases.

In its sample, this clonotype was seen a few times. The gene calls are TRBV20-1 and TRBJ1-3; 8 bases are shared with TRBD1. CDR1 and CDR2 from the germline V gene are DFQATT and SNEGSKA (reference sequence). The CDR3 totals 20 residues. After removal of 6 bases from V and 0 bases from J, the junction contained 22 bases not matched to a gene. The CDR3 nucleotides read TGCAGTGCGAAGCAGGACAGGGATTCGCTGTGGGTTGGCTCTGGAAACACCATATATTTT. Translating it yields CSAKQDRDSLWVGSGNTIYF.

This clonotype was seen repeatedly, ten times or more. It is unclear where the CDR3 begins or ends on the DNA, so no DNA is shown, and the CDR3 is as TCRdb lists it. The CDR3: CASNYRGRRREGPGSCFF. This chain connects TRBV21-1 to TRBJ2-2; whether TRBD1, the table's D call, matches the DNA was not checked. TRBV21-1 is termed a pseudogene. The CDR3 is made up of 18 amino acids, end residues included.

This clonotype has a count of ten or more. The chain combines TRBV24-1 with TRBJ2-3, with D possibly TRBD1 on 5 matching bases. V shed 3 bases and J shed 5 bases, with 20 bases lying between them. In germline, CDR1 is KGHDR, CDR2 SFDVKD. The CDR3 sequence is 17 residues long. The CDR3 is CATSDPGVQGSLDTQYF. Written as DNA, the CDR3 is TGTGCCACCAGTGATCCTGGCGTCCAGGGAAGCTTAGATACGCAGTATTTT.

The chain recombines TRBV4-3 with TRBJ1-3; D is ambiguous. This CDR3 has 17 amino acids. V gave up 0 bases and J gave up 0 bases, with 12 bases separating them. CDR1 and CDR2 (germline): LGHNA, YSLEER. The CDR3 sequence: CASSQDGYGSSGNTIYF. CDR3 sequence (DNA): TGCGCCAGCAGCCAAGATGGTTACGGGAGCTCTGGAAACACCATATATTTT.

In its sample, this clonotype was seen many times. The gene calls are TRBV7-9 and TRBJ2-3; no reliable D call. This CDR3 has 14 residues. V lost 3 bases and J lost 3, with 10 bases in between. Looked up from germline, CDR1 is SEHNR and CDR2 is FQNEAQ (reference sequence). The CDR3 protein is CASSLTIGTDTQYF. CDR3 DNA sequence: TGTGCCAGCAGCTTGACGATCGGGACAGATACGCAGTATTTT.

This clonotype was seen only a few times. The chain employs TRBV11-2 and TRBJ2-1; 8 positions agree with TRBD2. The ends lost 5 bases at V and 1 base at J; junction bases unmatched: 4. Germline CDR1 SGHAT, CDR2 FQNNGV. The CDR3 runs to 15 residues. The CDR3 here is CASSQRGGSYNEQFF. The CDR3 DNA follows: TGTGCCAGCAGCCAACGCGGGGGGTCCTACAATGAGCAGTTCTTC.

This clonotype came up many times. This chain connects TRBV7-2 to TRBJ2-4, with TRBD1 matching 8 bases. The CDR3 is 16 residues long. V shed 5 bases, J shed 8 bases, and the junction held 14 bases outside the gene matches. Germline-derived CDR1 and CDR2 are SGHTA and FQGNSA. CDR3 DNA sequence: TGTGCCAGCAGCCACTGGGGACAGGAGAAAGGGGACATTCAGTACTTC. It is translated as CASSHWGQEKGDIQYF.

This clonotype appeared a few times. The CDR3 here is CASSPGVSQPQHF. CDR3 coding DNA: TGTGCCAGCAGTCCAGGGGTGAGTCAGCCCCAGCATTTT. The chain is built from TRBV6-6 and TRBJ1-5, with a possible D match to TRBD1 (6 bases). This CDR3 is 13 amino acids long. Between the trimmed V and J ends, which lost 5 bases and 6 bases, there was a span of 11 bases. Germline loops: CDR1 MNHNY, CDR2 SVGAGI (reference sequence).

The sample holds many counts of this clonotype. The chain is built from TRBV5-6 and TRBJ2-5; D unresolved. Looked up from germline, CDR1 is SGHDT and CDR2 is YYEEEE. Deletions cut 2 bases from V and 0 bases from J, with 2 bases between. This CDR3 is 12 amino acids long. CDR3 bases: TGTGCCAGCAGCTTCAACCAAGAGACCCAGTACTTC. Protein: CASSFNQETQYF.

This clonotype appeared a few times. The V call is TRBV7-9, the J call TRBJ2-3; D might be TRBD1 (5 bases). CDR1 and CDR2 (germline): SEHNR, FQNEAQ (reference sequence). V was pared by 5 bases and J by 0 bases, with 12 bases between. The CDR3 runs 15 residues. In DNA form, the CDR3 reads TGTGCCAGCAGCAGCACGCAGGGAAGCACAGATACGCAGTATTTT. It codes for CASSSTQGSTDTQYF.

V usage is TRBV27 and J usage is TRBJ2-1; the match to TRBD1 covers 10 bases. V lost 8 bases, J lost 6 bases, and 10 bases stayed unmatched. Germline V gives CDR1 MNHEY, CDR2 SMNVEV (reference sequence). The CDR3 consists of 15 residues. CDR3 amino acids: CASRQTGTGANEQFF. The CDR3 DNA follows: TGTGCCAGCCGCCAAACCGGGACAGGGGCCAATGAGCAGTTCTTC.

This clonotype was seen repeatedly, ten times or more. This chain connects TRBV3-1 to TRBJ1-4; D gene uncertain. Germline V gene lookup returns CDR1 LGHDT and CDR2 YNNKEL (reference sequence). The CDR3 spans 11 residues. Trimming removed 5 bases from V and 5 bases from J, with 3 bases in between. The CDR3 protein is CASSVNEKLFF. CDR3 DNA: TGTGCCAGCAGCGTGAATGAAAAACTGTTTTTT.

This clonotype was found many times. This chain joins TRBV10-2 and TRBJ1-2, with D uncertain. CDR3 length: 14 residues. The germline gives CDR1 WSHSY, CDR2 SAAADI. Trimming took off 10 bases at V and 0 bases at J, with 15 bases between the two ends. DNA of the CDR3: TGCGCCATCATGGACCCGTCTTCTAACTATGGCTACACCTTC. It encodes CAIMDPSSNYGYTF.

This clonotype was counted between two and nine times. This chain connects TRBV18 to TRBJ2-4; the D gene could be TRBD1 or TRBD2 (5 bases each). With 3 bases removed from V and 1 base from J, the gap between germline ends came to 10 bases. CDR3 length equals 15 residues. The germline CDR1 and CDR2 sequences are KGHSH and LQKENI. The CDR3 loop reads CASSPWDLAKNIQYF. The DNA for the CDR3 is TGTGCCAGCTCACCTTGGGACCTGGCCAAAAACATTCAGTACTTC.

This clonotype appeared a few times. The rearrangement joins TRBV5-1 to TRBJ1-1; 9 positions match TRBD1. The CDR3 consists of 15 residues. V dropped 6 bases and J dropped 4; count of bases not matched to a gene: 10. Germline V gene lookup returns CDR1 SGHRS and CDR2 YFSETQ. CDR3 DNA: TGCGCCAGCACCCCCTCGGGACAGGGTTTCACTGAAGCTTTCTTT. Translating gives CASTPSGQGFTEAFF.

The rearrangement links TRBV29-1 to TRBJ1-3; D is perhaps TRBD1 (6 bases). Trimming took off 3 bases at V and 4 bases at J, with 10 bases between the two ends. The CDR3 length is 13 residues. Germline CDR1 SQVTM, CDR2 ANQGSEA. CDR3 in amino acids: CSVEGARGNTIYF. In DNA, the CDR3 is TGCAGCGTTGAGGGGGCGCGGGGAAACACCATATATTTT.

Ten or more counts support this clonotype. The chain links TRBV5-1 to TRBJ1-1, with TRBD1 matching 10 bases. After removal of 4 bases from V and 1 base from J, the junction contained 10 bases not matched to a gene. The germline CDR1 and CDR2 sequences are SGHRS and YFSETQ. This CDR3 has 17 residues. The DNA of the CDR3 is TGCGCCAGCAGCCCAAACCCGGGACAGGGGACGAACACTGAAGCTTTCTTT. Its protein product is CASSPNPGQGTNTEAFF.

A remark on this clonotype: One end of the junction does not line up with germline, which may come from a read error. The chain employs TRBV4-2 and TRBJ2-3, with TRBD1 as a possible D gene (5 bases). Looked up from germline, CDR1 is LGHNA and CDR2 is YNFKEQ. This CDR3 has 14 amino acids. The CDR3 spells CAGSQEQALDTQYF. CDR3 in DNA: TGTGCCGGCAGCCAAGAACAGGCCCTGGATACGCAGTATTTT.

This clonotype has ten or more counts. CDR3 nucleotide sequence: TGTGCCAGCAGCATTCTGACCTCCTACGAGCAGTACTTC. Encoded protein: CASSILTSYEQYF. The chain has TRBV7-9 and TRBJ2-7, with unresolved D. Trimming cost V 5 bases and J 0 bases, with 8 bases left between them. This CDR3 comprises 13 residues. The germline V gene has CDR1 SEHNR and CDR2 FQNEAQ (reference sequence). Full variable domain (remainder filled in from reference TRBV7-9 and TRBJ2-7): DTGVSQNPRHKITKRGQNVTFRCDPISEHNRLYWYRQTLGQGPEFLTYFQNEAQLEKSRLLSDRFSAERPKGSFSTLEIQRTEQGDSAMYLCASSILTSYEQYFGPGTRLTVT.

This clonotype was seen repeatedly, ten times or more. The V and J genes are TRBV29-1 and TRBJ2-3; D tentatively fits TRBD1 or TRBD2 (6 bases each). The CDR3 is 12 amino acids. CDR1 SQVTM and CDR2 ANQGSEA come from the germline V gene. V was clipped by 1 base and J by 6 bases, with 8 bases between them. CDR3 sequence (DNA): TGCAGCGTTGAAGGGGGGGCGGATACGCAGTATTTT. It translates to CSVEGGADTQYF.

The CDR3 DNA reads as TGTGCCAGCTCACTCACCGGGACAGCTAACATTCAGTACTTC. This gives the protein CASSLTGTANIQYF. The chain is built from TRBV18 and TRBJ2-4; 7 bases are shared with TRBD1. Germline V gene lookup returns CDR1 KGHSH and CDR2 LQKENI. With 4 bases clipped from V and 7 bases from J, the junction kept 7 bases outside the gene matches. There are 14 residues in the CDR3.

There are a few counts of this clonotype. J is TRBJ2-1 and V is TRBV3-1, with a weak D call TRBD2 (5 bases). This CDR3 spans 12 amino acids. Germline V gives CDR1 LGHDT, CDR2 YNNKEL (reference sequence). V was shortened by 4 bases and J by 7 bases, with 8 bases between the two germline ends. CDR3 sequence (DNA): TGTGCCAGCAGCCGAACTAGTAATGAGCAGTTCTTC. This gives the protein CASSRTSNEQFF.